These 15 T cell receptor beta chains were sequenced from one sample in a study of T cell responses to AZD1222 COVID-19 vaccine. The assay was immunoSEQ multiplex PCR, and TCRdb's table has in-frame clones only and misses some. The table lists 150,000 to 200,000 clones, about 93% of them singletons. Sequenced here: peripheral blood, sampled 28 days after the second AZD1222 dose. The receptors were sampled from an adult who received the AZD1222 COVID-19 vaccine.

This chain uses TRBV11-1 with TRBJ2-5; D is perhaps TRBD1 or TRBD2 (5 bases each). This CDR3 is 13 amino acids long. Germline CDR1 SGHAT, CDR2 FQDESV (reference sequence). Trimming removed 5 bases at V and 4 bases at J, with 11 bases between. The CDR3 spells CASSKRDPETQYF. The CDR3 DNA reads as TGTGCCAGCAGCAAACGGGACCCAGAGACCCAGTACTTC. Complete variable domain (other parts from reference TRBV11-1 and TRBJ2-5): EAEVAQSPRYKITEKSQAVAFWCDPISGHATLYWYRQILGQGPELLVQFQDESVVDDSQLPKDRFSAERLKGVDSTLKIQPAELGDSAMYLCASSKRDPETQYFGPGTRLLVL.

The V call is TRBV9, the J call TRBJ2-2; 7 positions agree with TRBD1. The trim removed 0 bases at V and 6 bases at J, leaving 8 bases unmatched. CDR1 is SGDLS, CDR2 YYNGEE, per germline. The CDR3 is 16 residues long. The CDR3 spells CASSVVGGNEAGELFF. In DNA form, the CDR3 reads TGTGCCAGCAGCGTAGTAGGGGGCAATGAAGCCGGGGAGCTGTTTTTT.

CDR3 in amino acids: CASSSDPGTGGYNEQFF. The CDR3 nucleotides are TGTGCCAGCTCATCGGACCCCGGGACAGGGGGTTATAATGAGCAGTTCTTC. The chain is built from TRBV18 and TRBJ2-1; TRBD1 matches at 11 bases. The CDR3 consists of 17 residues. Trimming cost V 5 bases and J 7 bases; bases outside gene matches: 13. Germline V CDR1 and CDR2: KGHSH, LQKENI.

This rearrangement joins TRBV28 to TRBJ2-7, with 7 positions matching TRBD1. The V gene's germline CDR1 is MDHEN and CDR2 SYDVKM. V was clipped by 2 bases and J by 4 bases; unmatched bases: 8. There are 15 residues in the CDR3. The CDR3 is CASSLPTGTLYEQYF. In DNA form, the CDR3 reads TGTGCCAGCAGTTTACCGACAGGGACCCTATACGAGCAGTACTTC.

The chain links TRBV18 to TRBJ1-2, with D uncertain. Germline lookup yields CDR1 KGHSH and CDR2 LQKENI. This CDR3 region has 12 residues. Trimming shortened V by 3 bases and J by 5 bases, and 7 bases separated the two germline ends. CDR3 sequence reads: CASSPRDYGYTF. The CDR3 DNA reads TGTGCCAGCTCACCTCGAGATTATGGCTACACCTTC.

The chain combines TRBV7-8 with TRBJ2-7; 9 bases are shared with TRBD2. Germline CDR1 SGHVS, CDR2 FQNEAQ. CDR3 length: 14 residues. The junction had 5 bases not matched to a gene; V was cut back by 4 bases and J by 4 bases. This chain's CDR3 is CASSSMAGGYEQYF. The CDR3 DNA sequence: TGTGCCAGCAGCTCCATGGCGGGGGGGTACGAGCAGTACTTC.

J is TRBJ1-2 and V is TRBV6-2 or TRBV6-3, with unresolved D. The CDR3 consists of 13 residues. Trimming took 0 bases from V and 4 from J, leaving 6 bases between them. Germline V gene sequence: CDR1 MNHEY, CDR2 SVGEGT. The CDR3 nucleotides read TGTGCCAGCAGTTACTCGACCCTCTATGGCTACACCTTC. As protein: CASSYSTLYGYTF.

For the CDR3, the DNA is TGTGCCAGCAGCCTGACGGGGGGTCAAGGCTACACCTTC. It is translated as CASSLTGGQGYTF. The gene calls are TRBV27 and TRBJ1-2, with D possibly TRBD1 on 5 matching bases. V lost 6 bases to trimming and J lost 8 bases, with 16 bases between them. CDR1 is MNHEY, CDR2 SMNVEV, per germline (reference sequence). This CDR3 contains 13 residues.

This chain links TRBV3-1 (or the pseudogene TRBV3-2) with TRBJ2-1; D call uncertain. V was clipped by 2 bases and J by 2 bases, with 13 bases between them. The V gene's germline CDR1 is LGHDT and CDR2 YNNKEL (reference sequence). The CDR3 covers 16 residues. CDR3 bases: TGTGCCAGCAGCCAACCTAGGCTCTACGCCTACAATGAGCAGTTCTTC. It is translated as CASSQPRLYAYNEQFF.

The CDR3 DNA follows: TGTGCCAGCAGCCAAGATCGGCGACAGGCAATGTATGGAAGCTATGGCTACACCTTC. This sequence encodes CASSQDRRQAMYGSYGYTF. This chain joins TRBV3-1 (or the pseudogene TRBV3-2) and TRBJ1-2, with D tentatively TRBD1 (6 bases). With 0 bases removed from V and 4 bases from J, the gap between germline ends came to 24 bases. Germline loops: CDR1 LGHDT, CDR2 YNNKEL (reference sequence). The CDR3 spans 19 residues.

V is TRBV6-5 and J is TRBJ1-4, with D hard to call. The CDR3 contains 13 residues. Trimming pared 8 bases from V and 3 bases from J, leaving 10 bases between. Germline CDR1 and CDR2: MNHEY and SVGAGI. CDR3 amino acids: CASRWRSNEKLFF. The CDR3 DNA reads TGTGCCAGCCGTTGGCGGTCTAATGAAAAACTGTTTTTT.

In its sample, this clone was seen a few times. The chain couples TRBV7-3 to TRBJ2-2, with D tentatively TRBD2 (6 bases). V shed 6 bases and J shed 3 bases, with 8 bases lying between them. The CDR3 length is 13 residues. The V gene's germline CDR1 is SGHTA and CDR2 FQGTGA. This chain's CDR3 is CASRGTDTGELFF. CDR3 bases: TGTGCCAGCAGGGGGACTGACACCGGGGAGCTGTTTTTT.

CDR3 in DNA: TGTGCCAGCAGCACTACAGGGTGGACTGAAGCTTTCTTT. Encoded protein: CASSTTGWTEAFF. The V gene is TRBV5-5, the J gene TRBJ1-1; tentatively, D is TRBD1 (6 bases). The CDR3 length is 13 residues. From germline, CDR1 is SGHKS and CDR2 YYEKEE (reference sequence). Trimming removed 4 bases from V and 5 bases from J, with 12 bases in between. The full variable domain, with the rest looked up from reference TRBV5-5 and TRBJ1-1, is DAGVTQSPTHLIKTRGQQVTLRCSPISGHKSVSWYQQVLGQGPQFIFQYYEKEERGRGNFPDRFSARQFPNYSSELNVNALLLGDSALYLCASSTTGWTEAFFGQGTRLTVV.

This clone has only a few counts. The chain joins TRBV5-6 to TRBJ2-2, with 8 positions matching TRBD2. After removal of 6 bases from V and 1 base from J, the junction contained 8 bases not matched to a gene. Germline V gives CDR1 SGHDT, CDR2 YYEEEE. The CDR3 contains 16 residues. The CDR3 loop reads CASTPGGAMNTGELFF. The CDR3 region has the DNA TGTGCCAGCACCCCCGGGGGGGCGATGAACACCGGGGAGCTGTTTTTT.

The CDR3 sequence: CASSRWTGSYGYTF. The DNA for the CDR3 is TGTGCCAGCAGCCGCTGGACAGGGTCCTATGGCTACACCTTC. The genes are TRBV5-5 and TRBJ1-2; 8 positions match TRBD1. This CDR3 is 14 amino acids long. V lost 4 bases and J lost 4; bases outside the gene matches: 6. CDR1 and CDR2 (germline): SGHKS, YYEKEE (reference sequence).